The 21 T cell receptor beta chains below all came from one sample that was sequenced in a study of blood T cell repertoires in COVID-19. Sequencing used immunoSEQ multiplex PCR; TCRdb keeps in-frame clones, though not all of them. The repertoire has 250,000 or so clones, 86% of them found once; the top ten carry 9% to 15%. What was sequenced was peripheral blood. The source of these receptors is a man of 80 years or more with acute or convalescent COVID-19.

This chain links TRBV19 with TRBJ2-7; 8 bases line up with TRBD2. The CDR3 sequence is 14 residues long. V lost 10 bases, J lost 2 bases, and 10 bases stayed unmatched. Germline CDR1 reads LNHDA; CDR2 reads SQIVND (reference sequence). Written as DNA, the CDR3 is TGTGCCACCGCTCGGGGGGGAGTAGCCTACGAGCAGTACTTC. Its protein product is CATARGGVAYEQYF.

In its sample, this clone was seen once. The chain links TRBV27 to TRBJ2-1; 11 bases align to TRBD1. The germline V gene encodes CDR1 MNHEY and CDR2 SMNVEV (reference sequence). The V and J ends lost 4 bases and 4 bases, in that order; junction bases with no gene match: 3. The CDR3 is 15 amino acids. DNA for the CDR3: TGTGCCAGCAGTTCCGGACAGGGGGCGTACAATGAGCAGTTCTTC. Amino acids: CASSSGQGAYNEQFF.

The chain combines TRBV28 with TRBJ2-5, with D unclear. This CDR3 has 13 amino acids. Germline values: CDR1 MDHEN, CDR2 SYDVKM. The germline V and J ends were trimmed by 3 bases and 7 bases, with 12 bases remaining between them. This CDR3 is CASSLLSPGTQYF. CDR3 DNA sequence: TGTGCCAGCAGTTTGCTGAGCCCAGGGACCCAGTACTTC.

The CDR3 sequence is CASSLPGLAYNEQFF. The CDR3 nucleotides read TGTGCCAGCAGTCTGCCGGGACTAGCATACAATGAGCAGTTCTTC. This sequence joins TRBV28 and TRBJ2-1; the match to TRBD2 covers 9 bases. Germline V lookup: CDR1 MDHEN, CDR2 SYDVKM. Germline trimming cut 5 bases from V and 4 bases from J; bases unmatched to any gene: 6. The CDR3 consists of 15 residues. Drawing the rest from reference TRBV28 and TRBJ2-1, the complete variable domain is DVKVTQSSRYLVKRTGEKVFLECVQDMDHENMFWYRQDPGLGLRLIYFSYDVKMKEKGDIPEGYSVSREKKERFSLILESASTNQTSMYLCASSLPGLAYNEQFFGPGTRLTVL.

The genes are TRBV19 and TRBJ1-5; TRBD1 matches 8 bases. The germline CDR1 and CDR2 sequences are LNHDA and SQIVND (reference sequence). The CDR3 spans 17 residues. V shed 2 bases and J 10 bases; nucleotides not matched to a gene: 16. The CDR3 nucleotides are TGTGCCAGTAGTATAAATATCGGACAGGGTTCTAAATATCCCCAGCATTTT. Protein sequence: CASSINIGQGSKYPQHF.

The rearrangement links TRBV18 to TRBJ1-6; TRBD1 aligns across 9 bases. Germline V gene lookup returns CDR1 KGHSH and CDR2 LQKENI. This CDR3 is 16 amino acids long. J lost 9 bases, V lost 3 bases, and 9 bases had no gene match. CDR3 residues: CASSPRDRVRVSPLHF. CDR3 sequence (DNA): TGTGCCAGCTCACCGAGGGACAGGGTGAGGGTTTCACCCCTCCACTTT.

This chain links TRBV28 with TRBJ2-7; D may be TRBD1 (5 bases). The V gene's germline CDR1 is MDHEN and CDR2 SYDVKM. The CDR3 sequence is 15 residues long. The V end lost 6 bases, the J end lost 6 bases, and 21 bases lay between the germline ends. Here the CDR3 reads CASSPPRPGIGEQYF. The DNA for the CDR3 is TGTGCCAGCAGCCCTCCCCGCCCAGGGATCGGCGAGCAGTACTTC.

The V and J genes are TRBV5-4 and TRBJ2-1, with a weak D call TRBD1 (6 bases). The ends were cut back, 6 bases at V and 9 bases at J, with 13 bases in the middle. The V gene's germline CDR1 is SGHNT and CDR2 YYREEE (reference sequence). The CDR3 totals 12 residues. The CDR3 DNA reads TGTGCCAGCACCCGAAGAGGGGGTGAGCAGTTCTTC. Encoded protein: CASTRRGGEQFF.

The CDR3 coding sequence is TGTGCCAGCAGTGAAGCTATGGTCGGAGCCACCCCCACCCTCCACTTT. This translates into CASSEAMVGATPTLHF. J is TRBJ1-6 and V is TRBV6-1; D unclear. The CDR3 totals 16 residues. Trimming removed 0 bases from V and 14 bases from J, with 20 bases in between. Germline loops: CDR1 MNHNS, CDR2 SASEGT.

The chain joins TRBV14 to TRBJ1-5, with D uncertain. The CDR3 is 13 amino acids. Trimming left V 5 bases short and J 4 bases short, with 9 bases between. CDR1 and CDR2 from the germline V gene are SGHDN and FVKESK. This CDR3 reads CASSSTSNQPQHF. In nucleotides, the CDR3 is TGTGCCAGCAGCTCTACTTCGAATCAGCCCCAGCATTTT.

The chain has TRBV7-2 and TRBJ2-2, with TRBD1 identical over 7 bases. V trimming: 4 bases; J trimming: 1 base; junction bases outside the gene matches: 3. Germline values: CDR1 SGHTA, CDR2 FQGNSA. The CDR3 loop spans 15 amino acids. The CDR3 bases are TGTGCCAGCAGCTCCCGACAGGGGAACACCGGGGAGCTGTTTTTT. This codes for CASSSRQGNTGELFF.

J is TRBJ1-1 and V is TRBV28; D is unresolved. The CDR3 is 13 residues long. With 4 bases removed from V and 5 bases from J, the gap between germline ends came to 11 bases. Germline values: CDR1 MDHEN, CDR2 SYDVKM. The CDR3: CASSSPENTEAFF. The CDR3 bases are TGTGCCAGCAGTTCTCCGGAGAATACTGAAGCTTTCTTT. Full variable domain (missing parts from reference TRBV28 and TRBJ1-1): DVKVTQSSRYLVKRTGEKVFLECVQDMDHENMFWYRQDPGLGLRLIYFSYDVKMKEKGDIPEGYSVSREKKERFSLILESASTNQTSMYLCASSSPENTEAFFGQGTRLTVV.

This clone is a singleton in its sample. The chain has TRBV5-1 and TRBJ2-3; TRBD2 matches 9 bases. The trim removed 4 bases at V and 3 bases at J, leaving 9 bases unmatched. CDR3 length: 16 residues. Germline lookup yields CDR1 SGHRS and CDR2 YFSETQ. The CDR3 sequence is CASSDHSGGTTDTQYF. For the CDR3, the DNA is TGCGCCAGCAGCGACCATAGCGGGGGTACAACAGATACGCAGTATTTT.

This clone has a single count. This chain uses TRBV5-4 with TRBJ1-2; maybe TRBD1 (5 bases). Germline-derived CDR1 and CDR2 are SGHNT and YYREEE (reference sequence). The CDR3 runs 14 residues. V shed 4 bases and J shed 4 bases, with 14 bases lying between them. The CDR3, as DNA: TGTGCCAGCAGCCTCGCCAGGGAGGTCTATGGCTACACCTTC. It translates to CASSLAREVYGYTF.

This clone was picked up a small number of times. This chain's CDR3 is CASSPRLARGTGELFF. Here the CDR3 DNA reads TGTGCCAGCAGCCCAAGACTAGCCCGGGGCACCGGGGAGCTGTTTTTT. This chain links TRBV2 with TRBJ2-2; 7 bases agree with TRBD2. Germline V lookup: CDR1 SNHLY, CDR2 FYNNEI. After removal of 6 bases from V and 4 bases from J, the junction contained 11 bases not matched to a gene. The CDR3 extends over 16 amino acids.

The CDR3 DNA sequence: TGTGCCACCAGTCAGGGGGCTGTTCAGCCCCAGCATTTT. It codes for CATSQGAVQPQHF. This chain connects TRBV24-1 to TRBJ1-5; 8 nucleotides match TRBD1. The CDR3 extends over 13 amino acids. The V gene's germline CDR1 is KGHDR and CDR2 SFDVKD. Unmatched junction bases numbered 3, after V lost 6 bases and J lost 6 bases.

The rearrangement links TRBV12-3 or TRBV12-4 to TRBJ1-1; 7 bases line up with TRBD1. This CDR3 is 13 amino acids long. J gave up 6 bases and V 5 bases, and 6 bases lay outside the gene matches. The DNA for the CDR3 is TGTGCCAGCAGTGGGCAGGGGGAGTCTGAAGCTTTCTTT. It specifies CASSGQGESEAFF.

On this clone: This CDR3 is also generated by other DNA sequences in the sample. This rearrangement joins TRBV27 to TRBJ1-2; 7 bases fit TRBD1. The CDR3 consists of 15 residues. The V gene end was trimmed by 0 bases and the J gene end by 4 bases; junction bases not matched to a gene: 5. Germline-derived CDR1 and CDR2 are MNHEY and SMNVEV (reference sequence). CDR3 residues: CASSLSGGASYGYTF. For the CDR3, the DNA is TGTGCCAGCAGTTTATCAGGGGGCGCCTCCTATGGCTACACCTTC.

This clone was seen a few times. This chain links TRBV24-1 with TRBJ2-1; 10 nucleotides align to TRBD1. The CDR3 loop spans 14 amino acids. CDR1 is KGHDR and CDR2 is SFDVKD in the germline V gene. The V gene end was trimmed by 8 bases and the J gene end by 8 bases; junction bases not matched to a gene: 8. CDR3 residues: CATNSRTGGDEQFF. CDR3 DNA sequence: TGTGCCACCAACTCCAGGACAGGGGGAGATGAGCAGTTCTTC.

In DNA form, the CDR3 reads TGTGCCACCAGCAGAGCAGGGACAGGGGTCTCCTACGAGCAGTACTTC. Translating gives CATSRAGTGVSYEQYF. The genes are TRBV15 and TRBJ2-7, with 10 bases matching TRBD1. V shed 1 base and J 0 bases; nucleotides not matched to a gene: 3. CDR3 length equals 16 residues. CDR1 and CDR2 from the germline V gene are LNHNV and YYDKDF (reference sequence).

This chain joins TRBV20-1 and TRBJ2-1; D possibly corresponds to TRBD2 (5 bases). The germline V gene has CDR1 DFQATT and CDR2 SNEGSKA (reference sequence). The CDR3 is 11 residues long. Trimming left V 5 bases short and J 7 bases short, with 9 bases between. The CDR3 region has the DNA TGCAGTGCTGTTACGGGGAATGAGCAGTTCTTC. Its protein is CSAVTGNEQFF.